The 19 T cell receptor beta chains below were found in one sample sequenced in a study of blood T cells in healthy people across ages. A second PCR, run for about 6 to 11 cycles, used a sample-barcoded 5' primer plus a J-beta primer mix. TCRdb ran MiXCR on the 5' RACE reads and lists one entry per CDR3 protein. The sample consists of some 1,800,000 distinct CDR3 sequences, about two fifths of them appearing once. The sample consisted of blood. Every receptor here comes from a human donor in good health.

The chain carries TRBV6-2 or TRBV6-3 and TRBJ2-1; D might be TRBD1 or TRBD2, each matching 7 bases. CDR1 and CDR2 from the germline V gene are MNHEY and SVGEGT. The ends were cut back, 10 bases at V and 4 bases at J, with 14 bases in the middle. CDR3 length: 13 residues. CDR3 sequence reads: CATRQGGYNEQFF. The CDR3 DNA reads TGTGCCACCCGACAGGGAGGGTACAATGAGCAGTTCTTC.

This clonotype has more than one count but fewer than ten. J is TRBJ2-5 and V is TRBV12-3 or TRBV12-4; D is ambiguous. The J call is uncertain, as TRBJ2-7 better fits the DNA end. This CDR3 spans 11 amino acids. The CDR3 here is CASSSDGEQYF. The CDR3 bases are TGTGCCAGCAGCTCTGACGGCGAGCAGTACTTC.

This rearrangement joins TRBV29-1 to TRBJ1-2, with D possibly being TRBD1 (6 bases). Trimming removed 4 bases at V and 7 bases at J, with 13 bases between. This CDR3 spans 12 amino acids. From germline, CDR1 is SQVTM and CDR2 ANQGSEA. The CDR3 is CSVVARGLGYTF. CDR3 nucleotides: TGCAGCGTTGTGGCCCGGGGGCTTGGCTACACCTTC.

The chain recombines TRBV7-9 with TRBJ2-1; the match to TRBD1 covers 7 bases. Germline V gives CDR1 SEHNR, CDR2 FQNEAQ (reference sequence). This CDR3 spans 16 amino acids. The J segment lost 7 bases and the V segment lost 2 bases, leaving 11 bases of the junction unmatched. The CDR3 region has the DNA TGTGCCAGCAGCTTAATTCAGTGGGGACAGACAAATGAGCAGTTCTTC. It encodes CASSLIQWGQTNEQFF.

The chain uses TRBV12-3 or TRBV12-4 and TRBJ1-2; 12 nucleotides agree with TRBD1. J gave up 5 bases and V 6 bases, and 4 bases lay outside the gene matches. CDR3 size: 14 residues. The CDR3 sequence is CASRGTGGRYGYTF. DNA for the CDR3: TGTGCCAGCAGGGGGACAGGGGGCCGTTATGGCTACACCTTC.

This clonotype showed up just a few times. This chain links TRBV7-2 with TRBJ2-7; D perhaps matches TRBD1 (5 bases). There are 13 residues in the CDR3. Looked up from germline, CDR1 is SGHTA and CDR2 is FQGNSA. V lost 3 bases, J lost 4 bases, and 10 bases lay in between. CDR3 in DNA: TGTGCCAGCAGCTTGACAGCAGGGTACGAGCAGTACTTC. It is translated as CASSLTAGYEQYF.

The chain carries TRBV5-1 and TRBJ1-3; 9 bases are a match to TRBD1. CDR3 size: 17 residues. The trim removed 3 bases at V and 2 bases at J, leaving 9 bases unmatched. The germline gives CDR1 SGHRS, CDR2 YFSETQ. The CDR3 nucleotides read TGCGCCAGCAGCTCGACCGGGACAGGGAGGGCTGGAAACACCATATATTTT. Its translation is CASSSTGTGRAGNTIYF. Together with reference TRBV5-1 and TRBJ1-3, the CDR3 gives the full variable domain: KAGVTQTPRYLIKTRGQQVTLSCSPISGHRSVSWYQQTPGQGLQFLFEYFSETQRNKGNFPGRFSGRQFSNSRSEMNVSTLELGDSALYLCASSSTGTGRAGNTIYFGEGSWLTVV.

The chain joins TRBV12-3 or TRBV12-4 to TRBJ2-3; 7 positions agree with TRBD1. This CDR3 has 15 residues. Losses at the gene ends were 6 bases for V and 4 bases for J; bases not matched to a gene: 10. The CDR3 is CASRGDRDRADTQYF. The CDR3 nucleotides are TGTGCCAGCAGAGGAGACCGGGACAGAGCAGATACGCAGTATTTT.

Only a few counts were recorded for this clonotype. This rearrangement joins TRBV20-1 to TRBJ2-5; perhaps TRBD1 as D (5 bases). The end of the DNA aligns better with TRBJ2-7, so the J call may be wrong. The CDR3 has 13 amino acids. Germline V lookup: CDR1 DFQATT, CDR2 SNEGSKA (reference sequence). This CDR3 is CSASPGPFREQYF. Here the CDR3 DNA reads TGCAGTGCTAGTCCAGGGCCCTTCCGCGAGCAGTACTTC.

Comment on this clonotype: A junction boundary mismatches the germline segment, possibly from a read error. The genes are TRBV29-1 and TRBJ1-1; D is ambiguous. Germline CDR1 SQVTM, CDR2 ANQGSEA. There are 14 residues in the CDR3. CDR3 sequence (DNA): TGCAGCGTTGAATCGCCGGGGAGGAACGCTGAAGCTTTCTTT. Its translation is CSVESPGRNAEAFF.

In this sample, this clonotype turned up a few times. This chain links TRBV4-1 with TRBJ1-2; D gene unclear. The CDR3 is 12 residues long. Germline CDR1 and CDR2: MGHRA and YSYEKL. With 3 bases removed from V and 5 bases from J, the gap between germline ends came to 7 bases. The CDR3: CASSHSTYGYTF. CDR3 coding DNA: TGCGCCAGCAGCCATAGCACATATGGCTACACCTTC.

Worth noting for this clonotype: Germline is not matched at one junction end, which may reflect a read error. The CDR3 nucleotides are TGTGCCAGCAGTTATGGGGCCGTCTCCCACGAGCAGTACTTC. It specifies CASSYGAVSHEQYF. V gene TRBV6-5 combines with J gene TRBJ2-7, with TRBD1 as a possible D gene (5 bases). This CDR3 region has 14 residues. CDR1 MNHEY and CDR2 SVGAGI come from the germline V gene.

J is TRBJ2-1 and V is TRBV4-2, with TRBD2 identical over 11 bases. The CDR3 is 17 residues long. Looked up from germline, CDR1 is LGHNA and CDR2 is YNFKEQ. The V and J ends lost 0 bases and 5 bases, in that order; junction bases with no gene match: 6. CDR3 sequence (DNA): TGTGCCAGCAGCCAAGAGGGTCGGGGACTAGCGGACAATGAGCAGTTCTTC. The encoded protein is CASSQEGRGLADNEQFF.

This clonotype occurred a few times. The V and J genes are TRBV20-1 and TRBJ2-6, with TRBD1 as a possible D gene (5 bases). The V gene lost 6 bases and the J gene lost 1 base, with 16 bases spanning the gap. The germline CDR1 and CDR2 sequences are DFQATT and SNEGSKA (reference sequence). The CDR3 is made up of 16 amino acids. The CDR3 sequence: CSAQGHIPSGANVLTF. The CDR3 DNA is TGCAGTGCCCAAGGACATATCCCTTCTGGGGCCAACGTCCTGACTTTC.

This chain joins TRBV4-3 and TRBJ2-2; TRBD2 is a possible D gene (5 bases). This CDR3 is built from 17 residues. Per germline, CDR1 LGHNA and CDR2 YSLEER. Trimming stripped 1 base from V and 4 bases from J, with 16 bases between. The CDR3 spells CASSQVGLGLSTGELFF. In DNA form, the CDR3 reads TGCGCCAGCAGCCAAGTGGGCCTAGGACTGAGCACCGGGGAGCTGTTTTTT.

This clonotype was recorded a few times. The J gene is TRBJ2-6, the V gene TRBV5-1, with D uncertain. Trimming pared 3 bases from V and 3 bases from J, leaving 10 bases between. The CDR3 covers 15 residues. Germline-derived CDR1 and CDR2 are SGHRS and YFSETQ. In DNA, the CDR3 is TGCGCCAGCAGCTCGGCGGAGTTTGGGGCCAACGTCCTGACTTTC. It translates to CASSSAEFGANVLTF.

This clonotype has only a few counts. The chain employs TRBV5-6 and TRBJ1-5, with a weak D call TRBD1 (5 bases). This CDR3 has 17 residues. Germline assignment: CDR1 SGHDT and CDR2 YYEEEE. V was cut by 2 bases and J by 6 bases, with 21 bases left in between. DNA for the CDR3: TGTGCCAGCAGCTTATATGGTCAGGGTAGGTCGGGTCAGCCCCAGCATTTT. It yields the protein CASSLYGQGRSGQPQHF. Combining the CDR3 with reference TRBV5-6 and TRBJ1-5 gives the whole variable domain DAGVTQSPTHLIKTRGQQVTLRCSPKSGHDTVSWYQQALGQGPQFIFQYYEEEERQRGNFPDRFSGHQFPNYSSELNVNALLLGDSALYLCASSLYGQGRSGQPQHFGDGTRLSIL.

The V gene is TRBV29-1, the J gene TRBJ2-7; tentatively, D is TRBD1 (5 bases). Germline CDR1 is SQVTM and CDR2 is ANQGSEA. The V gene lost 3 bases and the J gene lost 0 bases, with 18 bases spanning the gap. The CDR3 loop spans 16 amino acids. The CDR3 protein is CSVEDYDSPSSYEQYF. The CDR3, as DNA: TGCAGCGTTGAGGATTATGACAGCCCCAGCTCCTACGAGCAGTACTTC.

The V gene is TRBV25-1, the J gene TRBJ2-5, with 13 bases matching TRBD2. V dropped 2 bases and J dropped 4; count of bases not matched to a gene: 4. The CDR3 covers 16 residues. The germline V gene has CDR1 MGHDK and CDR2 SYGVNS. CDR3 coding DNA: TGTGCCAGCAGTGAACTTAGACTAGCGGGGGGAGAGACCCAGTACTTC. Its protein is CASSELRLAGGETQYF.